This paragraph covers one T cell receptor beta chain sequence. Per the original methods: Estimated nucleated cell counts came from reference gene primer amplification. TCRdb keeps only in-frame clones here, not all; method: immunoSEQ multiplex PCR. That table supplies the V and J calls and clone size; D and trimming were determined from the DNA. The sample carries around 200,000 clones, approximately 83% recorded once. J was trimmed by 4 bases and V by 0 bases; bases with no gene match: 3. The CDR3 has 16 residues. Germline V gene data show CDR1 as MNHNS and CDR2 as SASEGT. These data originate in a study of blood T cell repertoires in COVID-19. Study details: The United States, Italy and Spain supplied acute and convalescent COVID-19 samples. In each case, the material was cDNA or gDNA derived from T cells, B-cell-depleted T cells, or PBMCs.

V gene TRBV6-1 combines with J gene TRBJ2-3; 11 nucleotides match TRBD2. The receptor's source is a man in his forties or fifties with active or convalescent COVID-19. Sequenced input: peripheral blood. The CDR3 bases are TGTGCCAGCAGTGAAGCTAGCGGGAGGGGATCAGATACGCAGTATTTT. Protein product: CASSEASGRGSDTQYF.